Shown below are 19 T cell receptor beta chains from a single sample sequenced in a study of blood T cell repertoires in COVID-19. Profiling relied on immunoSEQ multiplex PCR, and the TCRdb table lists in-frame clones only, not all of them. There are 100,000 to 150,000 clones in the sample; around 76% occur only once, and about 2.1% lies in the top ten. The sequenced sample was peripheral blood. These receptors were obtained from a man aged 65-85 years with acute or convalescent COVID-19.

The V call is TRBV19, the J call TRBJ1-5; D remains ambiguous. CDR1 is LNHDA, CDR2 SQIVND, per germline (reference sequence). The CDR3 has 12 residues. The V gene lost 7 bases and the J gene lost 7 bases, with 11 bases spanning the gap. CDR3 DNA sequence: TGTGCCAGTAACTCCATCCGACAGCCCCAGCATTTT. Protein sequence: CASNSIRQPQHF.

This chain uses TRBV12-5 with TRBJ1-6; D remains ambiguous. This CDR3 comprises 17 residues. Germline V gene sequence: CDR1 LGHNT, CDR2 FRNRAP. V was clipped by 2 bases and J by 3 bases, with 14 bases between them. The CDR3, as DNA: TGTGCTAGTGGTTTGAAGCCCGGGTCGGTCTATAATTCACCCCTCCACTTT. Residues: CASGLKPGSVYNSPLHF.

This clone has more than one count but fewer than ten. The V call is TRBV18, the J call TRBJ2-7; TRBD1 aligns across 7 bases. The CDR3 runs 15 residues. J was trimmed by 0 bases and V by 4 bases; bases with no gene match: 6. Germline CDR1 and CDR2: KGHSH and LQKENI. In nucleotides, the CDR3 is TGTGCCAGCTCACGCGCCGGGACAGACTCCTACGAGCAGTACTTC. As protein: CASSRAGTDSYEQYF.

The genes are TRBV7-7 and TRBJ2-5; D might be TRBD2 (6 bases). The germline V and J ends were trimmed by 2 bases and 2 bases, with 12 bases remaining between them. The CDR3 covers 15 residues. Germline CDR1 SSHAT, CDR2 FNYEAQ (reference sequence). CDR3 sequence (DNA): TGTGCCAGCAGCTTATTGGGGGGTGGTCAAGAGACCCAGTACTTC. Protein product: CASSLLGGGQETQYF.

The chain combines TRBV6-6 with TRBJ2-1; no reliable D call. The CDR3 totals 14 residues. In germline, CDR1 is MNHNY, CDR2 SVGAGI (reference sequence). The V gene lost 5 bases and the J gene lost 1 base, with 9 bases spanning the gap. This chain's CDR3 is CASSEEISYNEQFF. The CDR3 DNA is TGTGCCAGCAGTGAGGAAATTTCCTACAATGAGCAGTTCTTC.

The chain uses TRBV6-5 and TRBJ2-5; 9 nucleotides agree with TRBD1. The CDR3 extends over 14 amino acids. The trim removed 8 bases at V and 4 bases at J, leaving 8 bases unmatched. From germline, CDR1 is MNHEY and CDR2 SVGAGI. In DNA, the CDR3 is TGTGCCAGCGACGACAGGGGGTCGGGAGAGACCCAGTACTTC. Translating it yields CASDDRGSGETQYF.

The rearrangement uses TRBV5-1 and TRBJ2-1; 11 positions match TRBD2. The J segment lost 2 bases and the V segment lost 1 base, leaving 2 bases of the junction unmatched. The CDR3 length is 16 residues. CDR1 and CDR2 (germline): SGHRS, YFSETQ. CDR3: CASSLTSGGTYNEQFF. As DNA, the CDR3 is TGCGCCAGCAGCTTGACTAGCGGGGGCACCTACAATGAGCAGTTCTTC. Full variable domain (missing parts from reference TRBV5-1 and TRBJ2-1): KAGVTQTPRYLIKTRGQQVTLSCSPISGHRSVSWYQQTPGQGLQFLFEYFSETQRNKGNFPGRFSGRQFSNSRSEMNVSTLELGDSALYLCASSLTSGGTYNEQFFGPGTRLTVL.

This chain joins TRBV6-7 and TRBJ2-2; D possibly corresponds to TRBD1 (6 bases). TRBV6-7 is noted as an ORF with a role that remains uncertain. The CDR3 consists of 19 residues. The germline V and J ends were trimmed by 6 bases and 0 bases, with 23 bases remaining between them. The CDR3 DNA sequence: TGTGCCAGCAGGCGACCAGCCCCCCCCGGGACATCGAACACCGGGGAGCTGTTTTTT. As protein: CASRRPAPPGTSNTGELFF.

The gene calls are TRBV30 and TRBJ1-2, with D possibly matching TRBD1 (6 bases). The germline V and J ends were trimmed by 4 bases and 4 bases, with 16 bases remaining between them. CDR3 length: 14 residues. Germline V gene lookup returns CDR1 GTSNPN and CDR2 SVGIG (reference sequence). The CDR3 DNA reads as TGTGCCTGGATTAGGGGAACAGGGACCTATGGCTACACCTTC. Amino acid sequence: CAWIRGTGTYGYTF.

This clone was found a few times. This sequence joins TRBV9 and TRBJ2-1; D perhaps matches TRBD2 (5 bases). Germline V gives CDR1 SGDLS, CDR2 YYNGEE. This CDR3 spans 16 amino acids. Trimming left V 4 bases short and J 0 bases short, with 14 bases between. The DNA of the CDR3 is TGTGCCAGCAGCTCGGTAAGCGGCCGCTCCTACAATGAGCAGTTCTTC. Translated, it gives CASSSVSGRSYNEQFF.

This chain uses TRBV11-3 with TRBJ2-3; D not certain. Germline CDR1 is SGHNT and CDR2 is YENEEA. CDR3 size: 13 residues. The V end was cut by 5 bases, the J end by 7 bases, with 13 bases between. In DNA form, the CDR3 reads TGTGCCAGCAGCACTTCGCCTCTCCATACGCAGTATTTT. Translation gives CASSTSPLHTQYF.

The chain links TRBV6-2 or TRBV6-3 to TRBJ2-1, with 10 bases lining up with TRBD2. Germline V lookup: CDR1 MNHEY, CDR2 SVGEGT. CDR3 length equals 15 residues. The V and J ends lost 5 bases and 8 bases, in that order; junction bases with no gene match: 9. For the CDR3, the DNA is TGTGCCAGCAGTCACGGAAGCGGGGGGGTGTATGAGCAGTTCTTC. Translation gives CASSHGSGGVYEQFF.

This clone was picked up one time. The gene calls are TRBV19 and TRBJ2-3, with 7 bases aligning to TRBD1. This CDR3 contains 11 residues. The junction had 8 bases not matched to a gene; V was cut back by 7 bases and J by 13 bases. Germline V lookup: CDR1 LNHDA, CDR2 SQIVND (reference sequence). CDR3 sequence reads: CASMSRDREYF. CDR3 DNA sequence: TGTGCCAGTATGTCCCGCGACAGGGAGTATTTT.

The rearrangement links TRBV7-2 to TRBJ2-7; 7 nucleotides agree with TRBD1. Germline loops: CDR1 SGHTA, CDR2 FQGNSA. The V and J ends lost 5 bases and 0 bases, in that order; junction bases with no gene match: 4. This CDR3 has 14 amino acids. The CDR3 region is CASSRDSSSYEQYF. CDR3 coding DNA: TGTGCCAGCAGCCGGGACAGTTCCTCCTACGAGCAGTACTTC. The whole variable domain, remainder taken from reference TRBV7-2 and TRBJ2-7, is GAGVSQSPSNKVTEKGKDVELRCDPISGHTALYWYRQSLGQGLEFLIYFQGNSAPDKSGLPSDRFSAERTGGSVSTLTIQRTQQEDSAVYLCASSRDSSSYEQYFGPGTRLTVT.

The CDR3 loop reads CASSLRPSGGAGGELFF. The CDR3 coding sequence is TGTGCCAGCAGCTTACGGCCTAGCGGGGGGGCTGGCGGGGAGCTGTTTTTT. The chain combines TRBV7-2 with TRBJ2-2; 12 positions agree with TRBD2. The germline V gene encodes CDR1 SGHTA and CDR2 FQGNSA. The CDR3 totals 17 residues. V was pared by 2 bases and J by 7 bases, with 8 bases of the junction left unmatched. Full variable domain (outside the CDR3, taken from reference TRBV7-2 and TRBJ2-2): GAGVSQSPSNKVTEKGKDVELRCDPISGHTALYWYRQSLGQGLEFLIYFQGNSAPDKSGLPSDRFSAERTGGSVSTLTIQRTQQEDSAVYLCASSLRPSGGAGGELFFGEGSRLTVL.

This clone was found once. The chain combines TRBV11-1 with TRBJ1-1, with D possibly TRBD1 on 5 matching bases. This CDR3 comprises 14 residues. CDR1 is SGHAT and CDR2 is FQDESV in the germline V gene (reference sequence). Trimming cost V 2 bases and J 1 base, with 8 bases left between them. This CDR3 reads CASSLFGGNTEAFF. The CDR3 DNA sequence: TGTGCCAGCAGCTTATTCGGGGGGAACACTGAAGCTTTCTTT.

The chain is built from TRBV6-1 and TRBJ2-3, with D hard to call. The V gene lost 3 bases and the J gene lost 5 bases, with 3 bases spanning the gap. The CDR3 extends over 11 amino acids. CDR1 is MNHNS and CDR2 is SASEGT in the germline V gene. The chain's CDR3 is CASSDRDTQYF. As DNA, the CDR3 is TGTGCCAGCAGTGACCGAGATACGCAGTATTTT.

The chain has TRBV7-2 and TRBJ2-2; 9 nucleotides agree with TRBD2. Germline CDR1 reads SGHTA; CDR2 reads FQGNSA. The J segment lost 4 bases and the V segment lost 3 bases, leaving 6 bases of the junction unmatched. This CDR3 spans 16 amino acids. CDR3 in DNA: TGTGCCAGCAGCTTGCTGCGGGGGGGCCCCACCGGGGAGCTGTTTTTT. Translating it yields CASSLLRGGPTGELFF.

The chain recombines TRBV11-3 with TRBJ2-5; 8 bases map to TRBD2. V shed 4 bases, J shed 1 base, and the junction held 8 bases outside the gene matches. Germline-derived CDR1 and CDR2 are SGHNT and YENEEA. This CDR3 is built from 16 residues. CDR3 DNA: TGTGCCAGCAGCTCATCCGGGACTAGGGGCCAAGAGACCCAGTACTTC. Encoded protein: CASSSSGTRGQETQYF.